This passage covers 28 T cell receptor beta chains from one sample sequenced in a study of T cells in Graves' hyperthyroidism and ophthalmopathy. It was RNA transcripts that yielded the amplified TCR beta CDR3 regions. RT-PCR in the first round (using the HTBI primer set) targeted the TCR CDR3. A single record per CDR3 protein comes from TCRdb applying MiXCR to the multiplex PCR reads. The table records roughly 420,000 distinct CDR3 sequences, about a sixth of them present only once. The sequenced sample consisted of blood. These TCRs come from a woman under 30 with Graves' hyperthyroidism.

This clonotype appeared many times. The chain couples TRBV20-1 to TRBJ2-1, with 8 bases identical to TRBD2. Germline V gene lookup returns CDR1 DFQATT and CDR2 SNEGSKA (reference sequence). This CDR3 spans 15 amino acids. The junction had 14 bases not matched to a gene; V was cut back by 6 bases and J by 7 bases. CDR3 amino acids: CSAPVGLGAWNEQFF. CDR3 in DNA: TGCAGTGCCCCCGTGGGACTAGGAGCTTGGAATGAGCAGTTCTTC.

This clonotype occurred a few times. This chain uses TRBV7-9 with TRBJ2-1; D call uncertain. This CDR3 spans 12 amino acids. CDR1 is SEHNR and CDR2 is FQNEAQ in the germline V gene (reference sequence). Trimming left V 2 bases short and J 7 bases short, with 6 bases between. The CDR3 is CASSLPRNEQFF. The CDR3 DNA reads TGTGCCAGCAGCTTACCGCGTAATGAGCAGTTCTTC. Full variable domain (rest looked up from reference TRBV7-9 and TRBJ2-1): DTGVSQNPRHKITKRGQNVTFRCDPISEHNRLYWYRQTLGQGPEFLTYFQNEAQLEKSRLLSDRFSAERPKGSFSTLEIQRTEQGDSAMYLCASSLPRNEQFFGPGTRLTVL.

J is TRBJ2-7 and V is TRBV6-2 or TRBV6-3; 13 positions agree with TRBD2. The germline V gene encodes CDR1 MNHEY and CDR2 SVGEGT. Losses at the gene ends were 7 bases for V and 4 bases for J; bases not matched to a gene: 10. There are 16 residues in the CDR3. The CDR3 region is CASKFGQLAGGYEQYF. DNA of the CDR3: TGTGCCAGCAAGTTCGGACAACTAGCGGGAGGGTACGAGCAGTACTTC.

Concerning this clonotype: It may be a read error: a sequence one base away is much more abundant. The gene calls are TRBV28 and TRBJ2-2; no firm D call. Germline CDR1 is MDHEN and CDR2 is SYDVKM. The CDR3 totals 13 residues. The CDR3 nucleotides read TGTGCCAGCAGTTTTACTAACACCGAGGAGCTGTTTTTT. It specifies CASSFTNTEELFF. The full variable domain, its missing parts supplied by reference TRBV28 and TRBJ2-2, is DVKVTQSSRYLVKRTGEKVFLECVQDMDHENMFWYRQDPGLGLRLIYFSYDVKMKEKGDIPEGYSVSREKKERFSLILESASTNQTSMYLCASSFTNTEELFFGEGSRLTVL.

This clonotype was counted ten times or more. The gene calls are TRBV6-1 and TRBJ2-1; 8 bases are a match to TRBD1. J lost 4 bases, V lost 5 bases, and 13 bases had no gene match. The CDR3 sequence is 17 residues long. CDR1 is MNHNS and CDR2 is SASEGT in the germline V gene. The CDR3 DNA is TGTGCCAGCAGTAAGAAGACCCGGGACAGGCGATACAATGAGCAGTTCTTC. Translated, it gives CASSKKTRDRRYNEQFF.

The chain couples TRBV3-1 to TRBJ2-2, with 8 bases fitting TRBD1. CDR3 length: 17 amino acids. Germline V CDR1 and CDR2: LGHDT, YNNKEL (reference sequence). Germline trimming cut 1 base from V and 5 bases from J; bases unmatched to any gene: 9. CDR3 sequence (DNA): TGTGCCAGCAGCCAAGTTGGTCAGGGGGCGCTTACCGGGGAGCTGTTTTTT. Translation gives CASSQVGQGALTGELFF.

This clonotype was seen many times. This chain uses TRBV30 with TRBJ1-4; 8 nucleotides match TRBD1. CDR3 size: 14 residues. Germline CDR1 reads GTSNPN; CDR2 reads SVGIG (reference sequence). V dropped 7 bases and J dropped 1; count of bases not matched to a gene: 5. CDR3 protein: CALGTGLTNEKLFF. For the CDR3, the DNA is TGTGCCTTGGGGACAGGCCTAACTAATGAAAAACTGTTTTTT.

This clonotype was seen many times. One junction end disagrees with the germline gene, perhaps due to a read error. The gene calls are TRBV5-1 and TRBJ1-5; TRBD1 might be the D (5 bases). The length of the CDR3 is 17 residues. Germline V CDR1 and CDR2: SGHRS, YFSETQ. CDR3 DNA sequence: TGTGCCAGCAGCTTGCAGGCTGAGGGGCCCCCCAATCAGCCCCAGCATTTT. Its translation: CASSLQAEGPPNQPQHF.

V gene TRBV11-2 combines with J gene TRBJ2-7, with D unresolved. This CDR3 spans 12 amino acids. The germline V and J ends were trimmed by 5 bases and 3 bases, with 8 bases remaining between them. Germline CDR1 SGHAT, CDR2 FQNNGV. CDR3 in amino acids: CASSRNYYEQYF. The CDR3, as DNA: TGTGCCAGCAGCCGGAACTACTACGAGCAGTACTTC.

This chain joins TRBV7-2 and TRBJ1-6, with 8 bases identical to TRBD1. There are 16 residues in the CDR3. Looked up from germline, CDR1 is SGHTA and CDR2 is FQGNSA. The V gene end was trimmed by 1 base and the J gene end by 7 bases; junction bases not matched to a gene: 6. Here the CDR3 DNA reads TGTGCCAGCAGCTTAGGGCCGGACAGGGAGAATTCACCCCTCCACTTT. Its translation: CASSLGPDRENSPLHF.

This clonotype has a count of ten or more. The rearrangement uses TRBV12-3 or TRBV12-4 and TRBJ2-1, with TRBD2 matching over 16 bases. V shed 9 bases, J shed 5 bases, and the junction held 16 bases outside the gene matches. The CDR3 covers 19 residues. CDR3 sequence (DNA): TGTGCCAGTATAAAGGGACCGGGACTAGCGGGAGGGCCCCACAATGAGCAGTTCTTC. Translating it yields CASIKGPGLAGGPHNEQFF.

This clonotype was counted at least ten times. The chain combines TRBV7-6 with TRBJ2-3, with 7 bases that match TRBD2. This CDR3 comprises 15 residues. Per germline, CDR1 SGHVS and CDR2 FNYEAQ. The V and J ends lost 3 bases and 3 bases, in that order; junction bases with no gene match: 6. The CDR3 nucleotides read TGTGCCAGCAGCTTCGACGGGAGGCGGACAGATACGCAGTATTTT. Its protein product is CASSFDGRRTDTQYF. Variable domain in full (rest from reference TRBV7-6 and TRBJ2-3): GAGVSQSPRYKVTKRGQDVALRCDPISGHVSLYWYRQALGQGPEFLTYFNYEAQQDKSGLPNDRFSAERPEGSISTLTIQRTEQRDSAMYRCASSFDGRRTDTQYFGPGTRLTVL.

This clonotype was observed many times. The chain employs TRBV11-2 and TRBJ2-3; the D gene is possibly TRBD2 (5 bases). CDR1 is SGHAT, CDR2 FQNNGV, per germline. The CDR3 runs 13 residues. V lost 4 bases, J lost 2 bases, and 7 bases lay in between. Here the CDR3 reads CASSWGDTDTQYF. The CDR3 DNA reads as TGTGCCAGCAGCTGGGGAGACACAGATACGCAGTATTTT.

This clonotype was picked up many times. The chain joins TRBV20-1 to TRBJ2-3; D tentatively fits TRBD1 or TRBD2 (6 bases each). Trimming cost V 7 bases and J 3 bases, with 14 bases left between them. Germline V gene data show CDR1 as DFQATT and CDR2 as SNEGSKA (reference sequence). The CDR3 is made up of 13 amino acids. CDR3 DNA sequence: TGCAGTGGGGGTGAGGGGGGTACAGATACGCAGTATTTT. This encodes CSGGEGGTDTQYF.

The J gene is TRBJ2-1, the V gene TRBV11-2; 9 bases are shared with TRBD2. This CDR3 comprises 16 residues. The V segment lost 1 base and the J segment 3 bases; nucleotides outside the gene matches: 4. Germline CDR1 reads SGHAT; CDR2 reads FQNNGV. CDR3 sequence reads: CASSLGGREGYNEQFF. CDR3 coding DNA: TGTGCCAGCAGCTTAGGGGGGCGGGAGGGCTACAATGAGCAGTTCTTC.

V usage is TRBV9 and J usage is TRBJ1-2; possible D gene TRBD1, 5 bases. The CDR3 contains 17 residues. Per the germline V gene, CDR1 is SGDLS and CDR2 is YYNGEE. Trimming stripped 2 bases from V and 3 bases from J, with 20 bases between. This CDR3 is CASSVSGLLGEDYGYTF. CDR3 DNA sequence: TGTGCCAGCAGCGTCTCAGGACTACTAGGGGAGGACTATGGCTACACCTTC.

This clonotype was detected ten times or more. The chain links TRBV12-5 to TRBJ1-5, with D perhaps TRBD1 (5 bases). This CDR3 spans 13 amino acids. Germline CDR1 LGHNT, CDR2 FRNRAP. Trimming took 6 bases from V and 7 from J, leaving 13 bases between them. The CDR3 here is CASGEGSSQPQHF. CDR3 DNA sequence: TGTGCTAGTGGGGAGGGGAGCAGCCAGCCCCAGCATTTT.

This clonotype was counted at least ten times. V usage is TRBV2 and J usage is TRBJ2-3, with TRBD2 identical over 9 bases. The CDR3 extends over 18 amino acids. Germline V gene sequence: CDR1 SNHLY, CDR2 FYNNEI. Trimming cost V 4 bases and J 1 base; bases outside gene matches: 12. CDR3: CASSGSLSSGARTDTQYF. CDR3 coding DNA: TGTGCCAGCAGTGGGAGTCTCTCTAGCGGGGCACGCACAGATACGCAGTATTTT.

This clonotype has a handful of counts. Being one base from a much bigger clone, this may be a read error. The V gene is TRBV30, the J gene TRBJ1-4, with D perhaps matching TRBD1 (5 bases). This CDR3 contains 13 residues. Trimming stripped 3 bases from V and 11 bases from J, with 16 bases between. Germline CDR1 and CDR2: GTSNPN and SVGIG (reference sequence). The CDR3 region has the DNA TGTGCCTGGAGAGGGAGAGGGGTCGGGAAACTGTTTTTT. Translated: CAWRGRGVGKLFF.

This clonotype was observed many times. This chain links TRBV5-1 with TRBJ2-3; 14 bases map to TRBD2. With V trimmed by 4 bases and J by 1 base, 11 bases remained unmatched. The CDR3 extends over 19 amino acids. The germline V gene encodes CDR1 SGHRS and CDR2 YFSETQ. DNA of the CDR3: TGCGCCAGCAGCCCGCGGACTAGCGGGGGGTACGAGGGCACAGATACGCAGTATTTT. This gives the protein CASSPRTSGGYEGTDTQYF.

In its sample, this clonotype was seen many times. V and J are TRBV6-5 and TRBJ1-2, with a tentative D call TRBD1 (6 bases). Germline V gene lookup returns CDR1 MNHEY and CDR2 SVGAGI. The V gene lost 2 bases and the J gene lost 2 bases, with 12 bases spanning the gap. CDR3 size: 15 residues. The CDR3 sequence is CASSYGSGTNYGYTF. The CDR3 DNA reads TGTGCCAGCAGTTACGGATCCGGGACAAACTATGGCTACACCTTC.

This clonotype was seen a single time. This may be a read error, as it is one base from a much larger clone. The DNA of the CDR3 is TGTGCCAGCGGCCACCGTTCCCGGGGAGTAAGGGGGTCCTACGAGCAGTACTTC. Translating it yields CASGHRSRGVRGSYEQYF. The chain employs TRBV7-9 and TRBJ2-7, with D possibly matching TRBD1 (6 bases). The CDR3 covers 18 residues. The germline gives CDR1 SEHNR, CDR2 FQNEAQ (reference sequence). V lost 8 bases and J 1 base, leaving 27 bases between the germline ends.

V usage is TRBV5-6 and J usage is TRBJ2-1; a possible D gene is TRBD2 (6 bases). With 4 bases removed from V and 9 bases from J, the gap between germline ends came to 8 bases. Per the germline V gene, CDR1 is SGHDT and CDR2 is YYEEEE. The CDR3 is 11 residues long. CDR3 sequence: CASSAGIEQFF. CDR3 sequence (DNA): TGTGCCAGCAGCGCGGGGATTGAGCAGTTCTTC.

The chain uses TRBV5-1 and TRBJ2-1; 8 positions match TRBD2. The CDR3 totals 16 residues. With V trimmed by 4 bases and J by 2 bases, 8 bases remained unmatched. Germline lookup yields CDR1 SGHRS and CDR2 YFSETQ. The CDR3, as DNA: TGCGCCAGCAGCCTGGGGAGCGGGAGTCCCTACAATGAGCAGTTCTTC. It specifies CASSLGSGSPYNEQFF. The whole variable domain, filled in from reference TRBV5-1 and TRBJ2-1, reads KAGVTQTPRYLIKTRGQQVTLSCSPISGHRSVSWYQQTPGQGLQFLFEYFSETQRNKGNFPGRFSGRQFSNSRSEMNVSTLELGDSALYLCASSLGSGSPYNEQFFGPGTRLTVL.

Ten or more counts support this clonotype. J is TRBJ2-3 and V is TRBV7-9, with 8 bases identical to TRBD2. Germline V gene lookup returns CDR1 SEHNR and CDR2 FQNEAQ (reference sequence). V lost 4 bases, J lost 3 bases, and 12 bases stayed unmatched. This CDR3 spans 17 amino acids. CDR3 bases: TGTGCCAGCAGCTCCGAGCGGGAGAAGATAAGGACAGATACGCAGTATTTT. Amino acids: CASSSEREKIRTDTQYF.

In its sample, this clonotype was seen many times. This chain links TRBV2 with TRBJ1-2, with a weak D call TRBD1 (6 bases). V lost 5 bases, J lost 2 bases, and 12 bases lay in between. The CDR3 sequence is 14 residues long. CDR1 is SNHLY, CDR2 FYNNEI, per germline. The CDR3 DNA follows: TGTGCCAGCAGTAGGGACACAAGCAACTATGGCTACACCTTC. Its translation is CASSRDTSNYGYTF.

This clonotype was counted at least ten times. The J gene is TRBJ1-2, the V gene TRBV27; D remains ambiguous. CDR3 length: 16 amino acids. V shed 0 bases and J shed 4 bases, with 15 bases lying between them. Per germline, CDR1 MNHEY and CDR2 SMNVEV (reference sequence). CDR3 amino acids: CASSLSWQNLFYGYTF. Here the CDR3 DNA reads TGTGCCAGCAGTTTATCTTGGCAGAATCTCTTCTATGGCTACACCTTC.

The count of this clonotype is one. The rearrangement joins TRBV7-2 to TRBJ2-3, with TRBD2 matching 9 bases. Per the germline V gene, CDR1 is SGHTA and CDR2 is FQGNSA. The ends lost 6 bases at V and 3 bases at J; junction bases unmatched: 13. The CDR3 consists of 17 residues. The CDR3 here is CASSTPLAGGVTDTQYF. Written as DNA, the CDR3 is TGTGCCAGCAGTACCCCGCTGGCGGGAGGGGTAACAGATACGCAGTATTTT.